This T cell receptor beta chain was observed in a study of CD8+CD57+ T cells in acquired aplastic anemia. Turning to the study itself: When averaged, DNA from sorted CD4+ and CD8+ cells came to approximately 3 ug. Study-level points and caveats: Patients and controls shared 25 to 35 CD8+ CDR3 sequences, which appeared highly expressed in patients and within their immunodominant clones.

Germline V CDR1 and CDR2: LNHNV, YYDKDF (reference sequence). The CDR3 loop spans 13 amino acids. V lost 0 bases and J 5 bases, leaving 8 bases between the germline ends. The study profiled TCR beta VDJ and CDR3 using genomic DNA as template. A single record per CDR3 protein comes from TCRdb applying MiXCR to the reads. The top ten clones hold around 1.8% of a sample with 180,000 or so distinct CDR3 sequences, under 50% of them seen once. In this sample, this clonotype turned up a few times. Its antigen is unknown. Patients who underwent sequencing had shown CD8+CD57+ cell expansion by flow cytometry. Patient blood was sampled before any therapy had been received.

The V call is TRBV15, the J call TRBJ2-7, with a tentative D call TRBD1 (5 bases). The sequenced sample consisted of sorted CD4+, CD8+, or CD8+CD57+ T cells (not recorded which) from PBMCs. The sequence came from a human donor with aplastic anemia. The chain's CDR3 is CATSREGANEQYF. Written as DNA, the CDR3 is TGTGCCACCAGCAGAGAAGGGGCGAACGAGCAGTACTTC.